Listed here are 26 T cell receptor beta chains from one sample, sequenced in a study of Graves' ophthalmopathy and Graves' hyperthyroidism. Amplification of TCR beta CDR3 regions used RNA transcripts. First-round RT-PCR used HTBI primers; second-round multiplex PCR followed. A single record per CDR3 protein comes from TCRdb applying MiXCR to the multiplex PCR reads. The repertoire includes 500,000 to 700,000 distinct CDR3 sequences, approximately 35% of them detected once, and about 4% sits in the top ten. The specimen was peripheral blood or thyroid tissue (not recorded which). The receptors originated from an adult man with Graves' hyperthyroidism.

At least ten counts were recorded for this clonotype. This sequence joins TRBV9 and TRBJ1-2; D remains unclear. Germline values: CDR1 SGDLS, CDR2 YYNGEE. V dropped 3 bases and J dropped 1 base, with 13 bases sitting between them. The CDR3 consists of 15 residues. The CDR3 region has the DNA TGTGCCAGCAGCGCCCTCCCGGACGGTAACTATGGCTACACCTTC. This translates into CASSALPDGNYGYTF.

This clonotype was observed a handful of times. The chain has TRBV4-1 and TRBJ1-1; D ambiguous. This CDR3 region has 15 residues. CDR1 and CDR2 (germline): MGHRA, YSYEKL. V gave up 1 base and J gave up 3 bases, with 12 bases separating them. Here the CDR3 DNA reads TGCGCCAGCAGCCAAGGCGACATCTTTTACACTGAAGCTTTCTTT. Translating it yields CASSQGDIFYTEAFF.

The gene calls are TRBV5-1 and TRBJ1-1; D is unresolved. This CDR3 has 12 amino acids. Germline assignment: CDR1 SGHRS and CDR2 YFSETQ. V was shortened by 6 bases and J by 0 bases, with 6 bases between the two germline ends. In nucleotides, the CDR3 is TGCGCCAGCAAAGGGATGAACACTGAAGCTTTCTTT. This sequence encodes CASKGMNTEAFF.

This clonotype was seen a few times. The CDR3 is CASSLEGSGETQYF. The CDR3 bases are TGTGCCAGCAGCTTGGAAGGGAGTGGAGAGACCCAGTACTTC. V and J are TRBV5-4 and TRBJ2-5, with a tentative D call TRBD2 (5 bases). The ends were cut back, 0 bases at V and 4 bases at J, with 10 bases in the middle. Germline CDR1 and CDR2: SGHNT and YYREEE (reference sequence). This CDR3 has 14 residues.

This clonotype was observed a handful of times. The chain combines TRBV30 with TRBJ2-5; no firm D call. CDR1 and CDR2 (germline): GTSNPN, SVGIG (reference sequence). Deletions cut 0 bases from V and 2 bases from J, with 16 bases between. The CDR3 has 16 amino acids. The DNA of the CDR3 is TGTGCCTGGAGTGTAACGAGAGCTGACACTCAAGAGACCCAGTACTTC. Its protein product is CAWSVTRADTQETQYF.

This sequence joins TRBV2 and TRBJ1-2, with TRBD1 matching over 8 bases. Germline trimming cut 7 bases from V and 6 bases from J; bases unmatched to any gene: 7. Looked up from germline, CDR1 is SNHLY and CDR2 is FYNNEI. The CDR3 contains 13 residues. The CDR3 is CASTPQGADGYTF. DNA for the CDR3: TGTGCCAGCACTCCCCAGGGGGCGGATGGCTACACCTTC.

This clonotype occurred a few times. This rearrangement joins TRBV12-3 or TRBV12-4 to TRBJ2-7, with 7 bases identical to TRBD2. This CDR3 comprises 17 residues. V lost 6 bases to trimming and J lost 0 bases; unmatched junction nucleotides: 14. The CDR3, as DNA: TGTGCCAGCAGCCCCTTCGGGTTAGCGGGCCTCTCCTACGAGCAGTACTTC. This sequence encodes CASSPFGLAGLSYEQYF.

Remarks on this clonotype: A much larger clone differs from this one at a single base, so this may be a read error. The chain uses TRBV10-1 and TRBJ1-3, with no clear D. CDR1 is WNHNN, CDR2 SYGVQD, per germline (reference sequence). The CDR3 is 14 residues long. V was clipped by 3 bases and J by 6 bases, with 12 bases between them. The DNA of the CDR3 is TGCGCCAGCAGTGACAGGAGACATGAAAACACCATATATTTT. It is translated as CASSDRRHENTIYF.

A note on this clonotype: A much larger clone lies one base from this, so it may be a read error. The V gene is TRBV6-5, the J gene TRBJ2-6; D is undetermined. This CDR3 region has 18 residues. Germline V gene data show CDR1 as MNHEY and CDR2 as SVGAGI. The CDR3 DNA reads TGTGCCGGCAGTTACGGTACGCCTGGAAACTCTGGGGCCAACGTCCTGACTTTC. This gives the protein CAGSYGTPGNSGANVLTF.

This chain uses TRBV5-1 with TRBJ1-1, with TRBD1 matching over 9 bases. Germline CDR1 is SGHRS and CDR2 is YFSETQ. Trimming removed 4 bases from V and 8 bases from J; junction bases left unmatched: 9. The CDR3 extends over 14 amino acids. CDR3: CASSTGQGVREAFF. For the CDR3, the DNA is TGCGCCAGCAGCACGGGACAGGGTGTGAGAGAAGCTTTCTTT.

The sample holds many counts of this clonotype. The rearrangement joins TRBV5-1 to TRBJ2-7, with 11 nucleotides matching TRBD1. The germline CDR1 and CDR2 sequences are SGHRS and YFSETQ. The CDR3 is 16 amino acids. V shed 3 bases and J 8 bases; nucleotides not matched to a gene: 13. The chain's CDR3 is CASSSEGQGASEKQYF. CDR3 sequence (DNA): TGCGCCAGCAGCTCCGAAGGACAGGGGGCATCAGAAAAGCAGTACTTC.

For this clonotype: A much larger clone lies a single base off, so this may be a read error. This chain uses TRBV20-1 with TRBJ1-2; possible D gene TRBD1, 6 bases. V shed 0 bases and J shed 6 bases, with 11 bases lying between them. From germline, CDR1 is DFQATT and CDR2 SNEGSKA (reference sequence). This CDR3 is built from 13 residues. CDR3 nucleotides: TGCAGTGCTAGAGAGGGACAATTGGATGGCTACACCTTC. Encoded protein: CSAREGQLDGYTF.

The chain employs TRBV24-1 and TRBJ1-5; maybe TRBD1 (6 bases). V was clipped by 3 bases and J by 1 base, with 12 bases between them. CDR1 KGHDR and CDR2 SFDVKD come from the germline V gene. This CDR3 is built from 16 residues. CDR3 coding DNA: TGTGCCACCAGTGATCCAGGGGTCGGGAGCAATCAGCCCCAGCATTTT. Protein: CATSDPGVGSNQPQHF.

The chain uses TRBV2 and TRBJ2-5; D may match TRBD1 or TRBD2 (6 bases each). V lost 8 bases and J 1 base, leaving 17 bases between the germline ends. This CDR3 comprises 15 residues. Per the germline V gene, CDR1 is SNHLY and CDR2 is FYNNEI. CDR3 nucleotides: TGTGCCAGCTCACCAGGGGTAGCGGTCCAAGAGACCCAGTACTTC. Its translation: CASSPGVAVQETQYF.

This clonotype appeared many times. The chain links TRBV7-3 to TRBJ2-7; no clear D gene. Trimming shortened V by 2 bases and J by 2 bases, and 7 bases separated the two germline ends. In germline, CDR1 is SGHTA, CDR2 FQGTGA. The CDR3 length is 13 residues. CDR3 nucleotide sequence: TGTGCCAGCAGCTTAGAAGCTGCCTACGAGCAGTACTTC. This gives the protein CASSLEAAYEQYF.

This clonotype was seen many times. The rearrangement joins TRBV28 to TRBJ2-7; D not certain. CDR3 size: 13 residues. The germline V and J ends were trimmed by 4 bases and 2 bases, with 9 bases remaining between them. CDR1 MDHEN and CDR2 SYDVKM come from the germline V gene. CDR3 nucleotides: TGTGCCAGCAGTTACGCAGCCACCTACGAGCAGTACTTC. Protein product: CASSYAATYEQYF.

This clonotype was observed at least ten times. This sequence joins TRBV5-1 and TRBJ2-3; no definite D call. V was pared by 5 bases and J by 2 bases, with 15 bases between. The CDR3 consists of 15 residues. CDR1 is SGHRS and CDR2 is YFSETQ in the germline V gene. The CDR3, as DNA: TGCGCCAGCAGGAAAAGGACGGGTACCACAGATACGCAGTATTTT. As protein: CASRKRTGTTDTQYF. The full variable domain, its missing parts supplied by reference TRBV5-1 and TRBJ2-3, is KAGVTQTPRYLIKTRGQQVTLSCSPISGHRSVSWYQQTPGQGLQFLFEYFSETQRNKGNFPGRFSGRQFSNSRSEMNVSTLELGDSALYLCASRKRTGTTDTQYFGPGTRLTVL.

With regard to this clonotype: A much larger clone sits a single nucleotide away, making a read error possible. The chain employs TRBV20-1 and TRBJ2-5; TRBD2 matches 7 bases. The V and J ends lost 1 base and 1 base, in that order; junction bases with no gene match: 6. CDR1 and CDR2 from the germline V gene are DFQATT and SNEGSKA (reference sequence). The CDR3 covers 15 residues. The CDR3 spells CSARGPREIQETQYF. The CDR3 DNA is TGCAGTGCTAGAGGTCCGCGGGAGATCCAAGAGACCCAGTACTTC.

CDR3 protein: CASSGALRSYGYTF. The CDR3 nucleotides are TGTGCCAGCAGCGGGGCCCTGAGGAGCTATGGCTACACCTTC. The chain couples TRBV9 to TRBJ1-2; D not certain. This CDR3 is 14 amino acids long. Trimming shortened V by 3 bases and J by 4 bases, and 13 bases separated the two germline ends. Germline-derived CDR1 and CDR2 are SGDLS and YYNGEE.

The chain combines TRBV28 with TRBJ1-5; D remains ambiguous. The CDR3 extends over 14 amino acids. Trimming removed 5 bases from V and 4 bases from J, with 12 bases in between. Looked up from germline, CDR1 is MDHEN and CDR2 is SYDVKM. The CDR3 here is CASSKLRRNQPQHF. CDR3 DNA sequence: TGTGCCAGCAGTAAGTTAAGGAGGAATCAGCCCCAGCATTTT.

V and J are TRBV5-1 and TRBJ1-4; D is possibly TRBD1 (6 bases). The CDR3 loop spans 15 amino acids. Trimming took 8 bases from V and 0 from J, leaving 14 bases between them. Looked up from germline, CDR1 is SGHRS and CDR2 is YFSETQ. CDR3 bases: TGCGCCAGGCGGGGGACAATCGCAACTAATGAAAAACTGTTTTTT. Protein: CARRGTIATNEKLFF.

The rearrangement uses TRBV10-3 and TRBJ2-7, with TRBD1 matching 9 bases. V was pared by 6 bases and J by 6 bases, with 6 bases of the junction left unmatched. Germline CDR1 is ENHRY and CDR2 is SYGVKD. This CDR3 has 13 residues. The CDR3 loop reads CAISLGQGREQYF. CDR3 DNA sequence: TGTGCCATCAGCTTGGGACAGGGCCGCGAGCAGTACTTC.

This rearrangement joins TRBV12-3 or TRBV12-4 to TRBJ2-3; TRBD2 is a possible D gene (7 bases). The CDR3 runs to 15 residues. V lost 0 bases to trimming and J lost 5 bases, with 12 bases between them. The CDR3 here is CASSLAGGPGDTQYF. As DNA, the CDR3 is TGTGCCAGCAGTTTAGCGGGGGGGCCAGGAGATACGCAGTATTTT.

Concerning this clonotype itself: One junction end disagrees with the germline gene, perhaps due to a read error. This rearrangement joins TRBV29-1 to TRBJ1-1; tentatively, D is TRBD1 (6 bases). CDR1 and CDR2 (germline): SQVTM, ANQGSEA. The CDR3 loop spans 13 amino acids. In nucleotides, the CDR3 is TGCAGCCTTGAGGGGGGTACTAAGCGTGAAGCTTTCTTT. This translates into CSLEGGTKREAFF.

The chain links TRBV2 to TRBJ2-7; D is possibly TRBD1 (5 bases). The V end was cut by 5 bases, the J end by 3 bases, with 14 bases between. Per the germline V gene, CDR1 is SNHLY and CDR2 is FYNNEI. CDR3 length: 14 residues. CDR3 in DNA: TGTGCCAGCAGTTACGGGCAGGGCCTCTACGAGCAGTACTTC. Amino acids: CASSYGQGLYEQYF.

This chain connects TRBV12-3 or TRBV12-4 to TRBJ2-3; D possibly corresponds to TRBD1 (6 bases). V was pared by 3 bases and J by 6 bases, with 7 bases between. The CDR3 loop spans 12 amino acids. CDR3 amino acids: CASSFQGDTQYF. DNA of the CDR3: TGTGCCAGCAGTTTTCAGGGGGATACGCAGTATTTT.